The rows below give T cell receptor beta chains drawn from one sample of a study of blood T cell repertoires in COVID-19. Using immunoSEQ multiplex PCR, the repertoire was profiled, and TCRdb retains in-frame clones only, with some absent. This sample carries approximately 130,000 clones, roughly 79% of them seen once, and the ten largest clones take more than 7.5%. Material for sequencing was peripheral blood. The receptors were sampled from an older woman with active or convalescent COVID-19. Both conserved end residues are part of each CDR3. The order of the fields is V gene, CDR3 length, J gene, D gene, clone size, CDR3 protein, CDR3 DNA. D genes are given only for firm matches. Size tells how often a clone was seen (once, few, many) or the class of an expanded clone, and some rows leave it out.

>TRBV14|14|TRBJ2-1|TRBD2|-
CASSQTSGMLSQFF
TGTGCCAGCAGCCAGACTAGCGGGATGCTTTCACAGTTCTTC
>TRBV7-9|13|TRBJ2-3|-|-
CASSFRGTDTQYF
TGTGCCAGCAGCTTTAGGGGTACAGATACGCAGTATTTT
>TRBV9|14|TRBJ2-3|-|-
CASSTTGITDTQYF
TGTGCCAGCAGCACCACAGGGATCACAGATACGCAGTATTTT
>TRBV27|13|TRBJ1-2|-|-
CASSFSRGYGYTF
TGTGCCAGCAGTTTTTCTAGGGGGTATGGCTACACCTTC
>TRBV7-2|15|TRBJ2-5|TRBD2|-
CASSLSGGDQETQYF
TGTGCCAGCAGCCTTAGCGGGGGGGACCAAGAGACCCAGTACTTC
>TRBV7-2|15|TRBJ2-7|-|-
CASSLRGSSTYEQYF
TGTGCCAGCAGCTTAAGGGGGAGCTCCACCTACGAGCAGTACTTC
>TRBV6-5|13|TRBJ2-5|-|-
CASSYPVPETQYF
TGTGCCAGCAGTTACCCAGTCCCGGAGACCCAGTACTTC
>TRBV27|16|TRBJ1-3|-|once
CASRDQGTYSGNTIYF
TGTGCCAGCAGAGACCAGGGGACCTACTCTGGAAACACCATATATTTT
>TRBV6-6|14|TRBJ2-1|-|-
CASRPHGDYNEQFF
TGTGCCAGCAGACCCCACGGTGACTACAATGAGCAGTTCTTC
>TRBV24-1|17|TRBJ1-5|TRBD1|-
CATSDSTGAVSNQPQHF
TGTGCCACCAGTGATTCGACAGGGGCCGTAAGCAATCAGCCCCAGCATTTT
>TRBV29-1|10|TRBJ1-2|TRBD1|-
CSEDREGYTF
TGCAGCGAGGACAGGGAAGGCTACACCTTC
>TRBV18|15|TRBJ2-7|-|-
CASSPTQGLPYEQYF
TGTGCCAGCTCACCAACGCAGGGCCTCCCGTACGAGCAGTACTTC
>TRBV19|16|TRBJ1-4|TRBD1|-
CASRRQGISTNEKLFF
TGTGCCAGTAGAAGACAGGGAATCTCAACTAATGAAAAACTGTTTTTT
>TRBV5-1|16|TRBJ2-2|-|-
CASSFQGGLDTGELFF
TGCGCCAGCAGCTTCCAGGGGGGCCTCGACACCGGGGAGCTGTTTTTT
>TRBV28|15|TRBJ2-3|TRBD1|-
CASRATGGSTDTQYF
TGTGCCAGCAGGGCTACAGGGGGGAGCACAGATACGCAGTATTTT
>TRBV5-1|15|TRBJ2-2|TRBD1|-
CASSLAGQGSGELFF
TGCGCCAGCAGCTTGGCAGGACAGGGGTCCGGGGAGCTGTTTTTT
>TRBV28|15|TRBJ2-1|TRBD2|-
CASSHLAGGINEQFF
TGTGCCAGCAGCCACCTAGCGGGAGGGATCAATGAGCAGTTCTTC
>TRBV4-2|18|TRBJ2-1|TRBD2|-
CASSQDPLLAGGLSEQFF
TGTGCCAGCAGCCAAGATCCCCTCCTAGCGGGAGGCTTAAGTGAGCAGTTCTTC
>TRBV5-1|16|TRBJ1-3|-|-
CASSLGPFNSGNTIYF
TGCGCCAGCAGCTTGGGGCCCTTTAACTCTGGAAACACCATATATTTT